This entry features one T cell receptor (beta chain) sequence. CDR3 length: 15 amino acids. Per the germline V gene, CDR1 is SGHTA and CDR2 is FQGNSA. The J segment lost 0 bases and the V segment lost 6 bases, leaving 4 bases of the junction unmatched. In the authors' workflow: Estimates of nucleated cell counts were drawn from the amplification of reference gene primers. The method was immunoSEQ multiplex PCR; TCRdb's version includes in-frame clones alone and lacks a portion of them. V and J calls and clone size are copied from that table; D and trimming were computed from the DNA. The profile shows 35,000 to 40,000 clones, roughly 90% of them singletons. These data belong to a study of blood T cell repertoires in COVID-19. Across the whole study: The study drew acute and convalescent COVID-19 samples from the United States, Italy and Spain. The cDNA or gDNA used as material had been derived from T cells, B-cell-depleted T cells, or PBMCs.

This TCR came from an older man with active COVID-19. Sequenced: peripheral blood. This chain joins TRBV7-2 and TRBJ1-3, with 8 positions matching TRBD1. The DNA for the CDR3 is TGTGCCAGCAGATTGACAGGGGCCTCTGGAAACACCATATATTTT. As protein: CASRLTGASGNTIYF. The full variable domain, in which reference TRBV7-2 and TRBJ1-3 provide the parts outside the CDR3, is GAGVSQSPSNKVTEKGKDVELRCDPISGHTALYWYRQSLGQGLEFLIYFQGNSAPDKSGLPSDRFSAERTGGSVSTLTIQRTQQEDSAVYLCASRLTGASGNTIYFGEGSWLTVV.